Given below is one TCR beta chain in context. These data belong to a study of OX40 agonist ivuxolimab in advanced cancers. This CDR3 spans 14 amino acids. Looked up from germline, CDR1 is MNHEY and CDR2 is SVGAGI. Trimming removed 10 bases from V and 4 bases from J, with 19 bases in between. Sequencing was performed with immunoSEQ multiplex PCR; in TCRdb, only in-frame clones are kept and a portion is missing. The repertoire holds 30,000 to 35,000 clones, with 75% to 90% as singletons. The source material was CD4+ or CD8+ T cells sorted from blood, sampled in a trial of the OX40 agonist ivuxolimab. The receptor comes from an adult with an advanced solid tumor such as melanoma, head and neck, liver or kidney cancer. The genes are TRBV6-5 and TRBJ1-2; D perhaps matches TRBD1 (6 bases). The CDR3 DNA sequence: TGTGCCACCCAAACCCCGGGACACAGCTATGGCTACACCTTC. This translates into CATQTPGHSYGYTF.